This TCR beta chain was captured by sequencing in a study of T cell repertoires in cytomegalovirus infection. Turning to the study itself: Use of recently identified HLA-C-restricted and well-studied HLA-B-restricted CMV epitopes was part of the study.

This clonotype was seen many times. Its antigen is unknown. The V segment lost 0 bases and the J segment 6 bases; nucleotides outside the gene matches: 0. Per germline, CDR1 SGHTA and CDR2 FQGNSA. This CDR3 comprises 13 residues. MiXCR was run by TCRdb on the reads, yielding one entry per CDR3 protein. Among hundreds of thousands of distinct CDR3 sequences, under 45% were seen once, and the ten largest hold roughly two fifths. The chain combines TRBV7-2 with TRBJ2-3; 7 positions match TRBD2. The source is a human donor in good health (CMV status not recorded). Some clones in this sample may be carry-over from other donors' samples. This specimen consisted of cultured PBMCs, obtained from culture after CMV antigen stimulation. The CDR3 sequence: CASSLAGGDTQYF. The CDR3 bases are TGTGCCAGCAGCTTAGCGGGGGGGGATACGCAGTATTTT.